This TCR beta chain was sequenced in a study of regulatory T cells in long-lasting Graves disease. Study-wide results and limits: With a few thousand shared public clonotypes, persistent patients exceeded new patients, who shared more than 750.

This clonotype was counted between two and nine times. Antigen: not known. Sequence at one end of the junction differs from germline and may be a read error. This CDR3 has 15 residues. Germline CDR1 reads SEHNR; CDR2 reads FQNEAQ (reference sequence). Indicated time point: newly diagnosed GD, antithyroid drugs for less than 3 months. PBMCs were the source of the RNA used for TCR sequencing. With iRepertoire HTBI primers and Arm-PCR of CDR3 regions, TCR beta libraries were built. TCRdb redid the calling of the multiplex PCR reads with MiXCR, one entry per CDR3 protein. Of about 460,000 distinct CDR3 sequences listed, roughly 15% were seen once; the top ten hold about a sixth. The same data also contributed to another study, on T cells in Graves' hyperthyroidism and ophthalmopathy. This second study notes: Each patient was aged 18 to 65 and had newly diagnosed hyperthyroidism of under 2 months' duration.

V is TRBV7-9 and J is TRBJ2-2; D gene uncertain. The specimen comprised peripheral blood mononuclear cells (PBMCs), sampled at new diagnosis, from a patient treated with antithyroid drugs. The sequence was obtained from a woman in her forties or fifties with Graves disease. The DNA of the CDR3 is TGTGACAGCAGCTTAGAGGATCTTTACACCGGGGAGCTGTTTTTT. As protein: CDSSLEDLYTGELFF.